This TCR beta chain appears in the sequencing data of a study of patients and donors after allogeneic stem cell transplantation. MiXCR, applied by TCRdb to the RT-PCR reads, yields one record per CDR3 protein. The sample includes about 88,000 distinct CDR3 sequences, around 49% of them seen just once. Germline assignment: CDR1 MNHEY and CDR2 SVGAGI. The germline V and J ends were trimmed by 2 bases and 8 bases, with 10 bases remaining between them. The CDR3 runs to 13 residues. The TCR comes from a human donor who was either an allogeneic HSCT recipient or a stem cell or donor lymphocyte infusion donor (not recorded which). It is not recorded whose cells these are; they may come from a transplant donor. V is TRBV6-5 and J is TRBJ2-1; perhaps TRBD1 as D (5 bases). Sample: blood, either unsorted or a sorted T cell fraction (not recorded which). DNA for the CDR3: TGTGCCAGCAGTTACAGGGGTGGGTATGAGCAGTTCTTC. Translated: CASSYRGGYEQFF.